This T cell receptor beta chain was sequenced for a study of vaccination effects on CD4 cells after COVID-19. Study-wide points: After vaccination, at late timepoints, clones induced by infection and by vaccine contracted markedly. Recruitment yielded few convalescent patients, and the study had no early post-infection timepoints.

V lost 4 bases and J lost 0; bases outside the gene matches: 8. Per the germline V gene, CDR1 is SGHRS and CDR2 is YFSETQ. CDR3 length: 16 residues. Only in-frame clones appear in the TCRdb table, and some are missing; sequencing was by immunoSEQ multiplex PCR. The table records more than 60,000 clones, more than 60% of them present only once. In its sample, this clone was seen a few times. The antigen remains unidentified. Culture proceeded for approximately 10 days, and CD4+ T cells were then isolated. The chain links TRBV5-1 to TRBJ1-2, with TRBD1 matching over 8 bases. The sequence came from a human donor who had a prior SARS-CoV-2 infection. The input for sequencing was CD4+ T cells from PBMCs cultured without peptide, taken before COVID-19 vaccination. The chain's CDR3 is CASSRPGGAANYGYTF. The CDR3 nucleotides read TGCGCCAGCAGCAGACCAGGGGGCGCGGCTAACTATGGCTACACCTTC.